Sequencing of this T cell receptor (beta chain) was carried out in a study of graft-versus-host responses after intestinal transplantation. Study at large: Induction with anti-thymocyte globulin, then tacrolimus and steroids for 2 to 3 years, was given to all recipients.

TCRdb's copy holds only in-frame clones and misses some; the assay was immunoSEQ multiplex PCR. The table has 50,000 to 75,000 clones, approximately 94% seen once. To note about this clone: Antigen: not known.

The germline CDR1 and CDR2 sequences are SGHTA and FQGNSA. There are 14 residues in the CDR3. Trimming removed 4 bases at V and 0 bases at J, with 10 bases between. Study-wide points: Recipient marrow showed GvH clones, some seen first in ileum or blood. Allografts of patients with graft-donor T cell macrochimerism showed high graft-versus-host to host-versus-graft clone ratios. Association was observed between peak circulating GvH clone levels and early post-transplant HvG declines.

The sample here was unstimulated CD4+ T cells sorted from spleen or lymph node cells, taken before transplant. The rearrangement uses TRBV7-2 and TRBJ2-7; D not certain. This sequence was found in a human donor who was the organ donor for an intestinal transplant. In nucleotides, the CDR3 is TGTGCCAGCAGCTCACACACTATCTCCTACGAGCAGTACTTC. Encoded protein: CASSSHTISYEQYF. The complete variable domain, with remaining parts taken from reference TRBV7-2 and TRBJ2-7, reads GAGVSQSPSNKVTEKGKDVELRCDPISGHTALYWYRQSLGQGLEFLIYFQGNSAPDKSGLPSDRFSAERTGGSVSTLTIQRTQQEDSAVYLCASSSHTISYEQYFGPGTRLTVT.